This note documents a single T cell receptor beta chain sequence. Its antigen is as yet unknown. The source of the sample is a study of siplizumab effects on memory and regulatory T cells. Whole-study findings and limits: Treg origin accounted for an average of roughly 64% of mappable alloreactive CD4+ clones with siplizumab and under 30% in controls. The naive T cell population seemed more diverse than memory cells and seemed a major contributor to the alloresponse.

CDR3 length equals 14 residues. The V gene lost 4 bases and the J gene lost 9 bases, with 16 bases spanning the gap. Germline V gene data show CDR1 as ENHRY and CDR2 as SYGVKD. Sequencing used immunoSEQ multiplex PCR; TCRdb keeps in-frame clones, though not all of them. The data contain approximately 28,000 clones, approximately 82% of them singletons. Sample: memory CD4+ T cells sorted from blood. The TCR sequence derives from a human donor in good health. The genes are TRBV10-3 and TRBJ2-1; possible D gene TRBD1, 6 bases. The DNA of the CDR3 is TGTGCCATCAGTGTGGACAGCCAGGTGGGTGAGCAGTTCTTC. Residues: CAISVDSQVGEQFF.